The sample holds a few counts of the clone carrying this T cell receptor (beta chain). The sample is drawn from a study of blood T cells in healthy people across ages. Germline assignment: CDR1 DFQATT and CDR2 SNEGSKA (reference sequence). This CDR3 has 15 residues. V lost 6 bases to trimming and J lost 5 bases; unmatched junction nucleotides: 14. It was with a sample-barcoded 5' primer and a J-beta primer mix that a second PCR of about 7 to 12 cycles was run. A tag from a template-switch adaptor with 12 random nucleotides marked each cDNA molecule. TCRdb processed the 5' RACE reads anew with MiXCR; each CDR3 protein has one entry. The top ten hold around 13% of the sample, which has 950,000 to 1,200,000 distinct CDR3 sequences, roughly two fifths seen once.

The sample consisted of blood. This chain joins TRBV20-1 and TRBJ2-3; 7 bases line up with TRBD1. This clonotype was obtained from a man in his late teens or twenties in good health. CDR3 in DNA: TGCAGTGCCCCTCACCGACAGGGCCGGGGAGATACGCAGTATTTT. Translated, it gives CSAPHRQGRGDTQYF.